This is a list of T cell receptor beta chains from one sample in a study of blood T cells in healthy people across ages. TCRdb itself ran the 5' RACE reads through MiXCR, one entry per CDR3 protein. The sample records about 1.8 million distinct CDR3 sequences, roughly 49% being singletons. The specimen sequenced was blood. These receptors all come from a woman between 35 and 50 years old in good health. Each CDR3 is given with its conserved first and last residue. The D gene is left open where the match is weak. Clone size is given for some rows only: seen once, a few or many times, or a class if the clone is expanded.

j_call | d_call | v_call | clone_size | cdr3_nt | cdr3_aa
TRBJ2-3 | TRBD2 | TRBV3-1 | few | TGTGCCAGCAGGATGACTAGCGGAGAAGATACGCAGTATTTT | CASRMTSGEDTQYF
TRBJ2-5 | TRBD2 | TRBV20-1 | few | TGCAGTGCCCACGGGGGGGTAGAGACCCAGTACTTC | CSAHGGVETQYF
TRBJ2-7 | TRBD1 | TRBV20-1 | . | TGCAGTGCTCGTCGACAGGGGATAACCTACGAGCAGTACTTC | CSARRQGITYEQYF
TRBJ2-3 | . | TRBV4-3 | . | TGCGCCAGCAGCCAAGCCCCTTATGATACGCAGTATTTT | CASSQAPYDTQYF
TRBJ2-3 | TRBD2 | TRBV7-2 | few | TGTGCCAGCAGCTTAACCGGGGGGTCACACACAGATACGCAGTATTTT | CASSLTGGSHTDTQYF
TRBJ2-7 | . | TRBV27 | . | TGTGCCAGCAGTTTATTTTTAGGCAGGCCCTACGAGCAGTACTTC | CASSLFLGRPYEQYF
TRBJ2-7 | TRBD2 | TRBV6-6 | few | TGTGCCAGCAGTTACTCTTCGACTAGCGGGCTTTCCTACGAGCAGTACTTC | CASSYSSTSGLSYEQYF
TRBJ2-4 | TRBD1 | TRBV7-8 | . | TGTGCCAGCAGCTTACAGGGGGATCAGGGTGAGCAGTACTTC | CASSLQGDQGEQYF
TRBJ1-1 | . | TRBV7-2 | . | TGTGCCAGCAGCTTGACCCCGGGACAGAACACTGAAGCTTTCTTT | CASSLTPGQNTEAFF
TRBJ2-5 | TRBD2 | TRBV7-2 | . | TGTGCCAGCAGCTTGGGGACTAGCGGGGGACGGGGCTGGGAGACCCAGTACTTC | CASSLGTSGGRGWETQYF
TRBJ1-5 | TRBD1 | TRBV7-9 | . | TGTGCCAGCAGTTCGGGACAGGGAGTCCAGCCCCAGCATTTT | CASSSGQGVQPQHF
TRBJ1-6 | . | TRBV7-2 | . | TGTGCCAGCAGCACCCCGACAGGTGTATACTCACCCCTCCACTTT | CASSTPTGVYSPLHF
TRBJ2-3 | TRBD1 | TRBV19 | . | TGTGCCAGTAGTACCGGGACAGGGCGGTTCGATACGCAGTATTTT | CASSTGTGRFDTQYF
TRBJ2-7 | . | TRBV4-2 | . | TGTGCCAGCAGCCAAGGTGGCAGGAAGGCCTACGAGCAGTACTTC | CASSQGGRKAYEQYF
TRBJ2-6 | . | TRBV20-1 | . | TGCAGTGCCCCTGGGGGAACTGGGGCCAACGTCCTGACTTTC | CSAPGGTGANVLTF
TRBJ2-1 | TRBD2 | TRBV12-3/TRBV12-4 | . | TGTGCCAGCCAGCGGGACGGGAGCTCCTACAATGAGCAGTTCTTC | CASQRDGSSYNEQFF
TRBJ1-2 | TRBD1 | TRBV2 | . | TGTGCCAGCAGAGTCGGTGGGGACAGGCGTGTCTACACCTTC | CASRVGGDRRVYTF
TRBJ2-3 | . | TRBV7-9 | . | TGTGCCAGCAGCTTAGCCGTGGGGGGGGGCGCAGATACGCAGTATTTT | CASSLAVGGGADTQYF
TRBJ2-3 | . | TRBV20-1 | . | TGCAGTGCTACGAAGGGGCGAGGAGCAGATACGCAGTATTTT | CSATKGRGADTQYF
TRBJ2-1 | . | TRBV29-1 | . | TGCAGCGTTGAAAATTCCGAATGGCGGGTGGAGAGCAATGAGCAGTTCTTC | CSVENSEWRVESNEQFF
TRBJ2-3 | . | TRBV6-2/TRBV6-3 | . | TGTGCCAGCAGTTCCTTGGGGCAGGGAAGAGATACGCAGTATTTT | CASSSLGQGRDTQYF
TRBJ2-1 | . | TRBV3-1 | . | TGTGCCAGCAGCCAAGATAGGGCAGATCAATACAATGAGCAGTTATTC | CASSQDRADQYNEQLF
TRBJ2-7 | TRBD1 | TRBV5-1 | few | TGCGCCAGCAGCCCCACCTTGACAGGGGGGGCCTACGAGCAGTACTTC | CASSPTLTGGAYEQYF
TRBJ2-1 | TRBD2 | TRBV29-1 | . | TGCAGGGTAGGACTAGCGGGGGGTATTGAGCAGTTCTTC | CRVGLAGGIEQFF
TRBJ2-3 | . | TRBV4-2 | few | TGTGCCAGCAGCCAAGATCGAAATCTAGATACGCAGTATTTT | CASSQDRNLDTQYF
TRBJ1-1 | TRBD1 | TRBV29-1 | few | TGCAGCGTTCGTGACTACAGGGGCACTGAAGCTTTCTTT | CSVRDYRGTEAFF
TRBJ2-7 | . | TRBV6-2/TRBV6-3 | . | TGTGCCAGCAGTTATGTGAACAATGAGCAGTACTTC | CASSYVNNEQYF
TRBJ2-5 | . | TRBV28 | . | TGTGCCAGCAGTTGCCCGCTGGCTGGGAAAGAGACCCAGTACTTC | CASSCPLAGKETQYF
TRBJ1-2 | TRBD1 | TRBV4-1 | . | TGCGCCAGCAGCTTTGGGACAGTGGAGAATACAGGTGGCTACACCTTC | CASSFGTVENTGGYTF
TRBJ2-1 | TRBD1 | TRBV10-3 | . | TGTGCCATCAGAAGGACAGGGAATGAGCAGTTCTTC | CAIRRTGNEQFF
TRBJ2-5 | . | TRBV10-3 | few | TGTGCCATCAGTGAGTCGAGAACAGAGACCCAGTACTTC | CAISESRTETQYF
TRBJ2-3 | . | TRBV7-9 | . | TGTGCCAGCACCCTCCCGGCCGCAGATACGCGGTATTTT | CASTLPAADTRYF
TRBJ2-4 | . | TRBV27 | . | TGTGCCAGCAGTCTCCACAGAATGGGCAAAAACATTCAGTACTTC | CASSLHRMGKNIQYF
TRBJ1-6 | . | TRBV4-1 | . | TGCGCCAGCAGCCAGGGTTACGTAGGCTCGAATTCACCCCTCCACTTT | CASSQGYVGSNSPLHF
TRBJ2-4 | . | TRBV6-5 | . | TGTGCCAGCAGTTTCGCGGAGGGGGACATTCAGTACTTC | CASSFAEGDIQYF
TRBJ1-2 | TRBD1 | TRBV7-2 | . | TGTGCCAGCAGCTTATCAGAGGGGGCCCTTGGCTACACCTTC | CASSLSEGALGYTF
TRBJ2-3 | . | TRBV21-1 | . | TGTGCCAGCAGCAAAAGGCGGAAAGATACGCAGTATTTT | CASSKRRKDTQYF
TRBJ2-1 | TRBD1 | TRBV7-9 | . | TGTGCCAGCAGCCAACCGGGACAGGGCGGGCGGAATGAGCAGTTCTTC | CASSQPGQGGRNEQFF
TRBJ2-7 | TRBD1 | TRBV12-3/TRBV12-4 | . | TGTGCCAGCAGCCCTACGAGTTGGACAGGGTCCTCCTACGAGCAGTACTTC | CASSPTSWTGSSYEQYF
TRBJ2-5 | . | TRBV3-1 | . | TGTGCCAGCAGCCAAGTCGACTCAGGGGGGGAGACCCAGTACTTC | CASSQVDSGGETQYF
TRBJ2-6 | . | TRBV4-3 | . | TGCGCCAGCAGCCAAGTCTCGGGGGTCGTAGCCAACGTCCTGACTTTC | CASSQVSGVVANVLTF
TRBJ2-1 | . | TRBV4-1 | . | TGCGCCAGCAGCCAAGGGCTCCAAGGGGGGGGGCCTTACAATGAGCAGTTCTTC | CASSQGLQGGGPYNEQFF
TRBJ1-2 | . | TRBV15 | once | TGTGCCACCAGCAGAGAGCGGTTCTATGGCTACACCTTC | CATSRERFYGYTF
TRBJ2-3 | . | TRBV7-2 | . | TGTGCCAGCAGCCATGGAAGAAGGGAGCGGGCTGAGTGGTATACGCAGTATTTT | CASSHGRRERAEWYTQYF
TRBJ2-5 | TRBD1 | TRBV11-2 | . | TGTGCCAGCAGCCTGACAGGGACCGGGAAGACCCAGTACTTC | CASSLTGTGKTQYF
TRBJ2-5 | TRBD1 | TRBV10-3 | few | TGTGCCATCAGTGAGGGGACAGGGGCGATGCAGACCCAGTACTTC | CAISEGTGAMQTQYF